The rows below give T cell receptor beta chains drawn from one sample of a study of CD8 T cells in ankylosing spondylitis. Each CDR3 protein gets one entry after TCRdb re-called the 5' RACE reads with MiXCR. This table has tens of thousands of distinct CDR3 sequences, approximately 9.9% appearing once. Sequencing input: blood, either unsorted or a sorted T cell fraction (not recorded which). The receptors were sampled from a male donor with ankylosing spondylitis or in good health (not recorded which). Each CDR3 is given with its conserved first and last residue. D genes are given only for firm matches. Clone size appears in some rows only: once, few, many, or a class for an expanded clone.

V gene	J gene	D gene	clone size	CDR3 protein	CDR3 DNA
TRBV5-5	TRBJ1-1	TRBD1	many	CASSLGTGGGTEAFF	TGTGCCAGCAGCTTGGGTACAGGGGGAGGAACTGAAGCTTTCTTT
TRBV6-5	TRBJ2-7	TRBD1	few	CASSLTGGVDEQYF	TGTGCCAGCAGTTTGACAGGGGGGGTAGACGAGCAGTACTTC
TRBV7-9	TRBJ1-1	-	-	CASSLRSEAFF	TGTGCCAGCAGCTTACGCAGTGAAGCTTTCTTT
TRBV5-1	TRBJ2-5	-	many	CASSVGHRVSETQYF	TGCGCCAGCAGCGTGGGGCACAGGGTATCAGAGACCCAGTACTTC
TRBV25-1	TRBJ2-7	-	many	CASSDRREQYF	TGTGCCAGCAGTGACAGGAGGGAGCAGTACTTC
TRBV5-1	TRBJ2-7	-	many	CASSFTDPYEQYF	TGCGCCAGCAGTTTTACAGATCCCTACGAGCAGTACTTC
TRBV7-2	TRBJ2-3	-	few	CASSSIIDTQYF	TGTGCCAGCAGCTCAATAATAGATACGCAGTATTTT
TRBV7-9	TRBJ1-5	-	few	CASSLDTSNQPQHF	TGTGCCAGCAGCCTCGACACTAGCAATCAGCCCCAGCATTTT
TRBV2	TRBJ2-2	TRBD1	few	CASKWGQGNTGELFF	TGTGCCAGCAAATGGGGACAGGGGAACACCGGGGAGCTGTTTTTT
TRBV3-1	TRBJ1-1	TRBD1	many	CASSPRTGRRNTEAFF	TGTGCCAGCAGCCCCCGGACAGGGAGGAGGAACACTGAAGCTTTCTTT
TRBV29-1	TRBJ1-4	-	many	CSVEPGLGEKLFF	TGCAGCGTTGAACCCGGACTAGGCGAAAAACTGTTTTTT
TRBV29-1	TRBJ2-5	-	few	CSVPVGVPETQYF	TGCAGCGTTCCGGTGGGTGTTCCGGAGACCCAGTACTTC